The 17 T cell receptor beta chains below all came from one sample that was sequenced in a study of Tregs in tolerant kidney transplant recipients. The table came from immunoSEQ multiplex PCR; TCRdb's copy has only in-frame clones and leaves some out. Seen here are fewer than 40,000 clones, 82% observed once, and the top ten hold 2% to 2.5%. These receptors' antigens are unknown. The sample consisted of Tregs from blood cultured with allogeneic cells. The receptor set was obtained from a human donor in good health.

This rearrangement joins TRBV6-5 to TRBJ1-6; 9 nucleotides line up with TRBD1. This CDR3 is 14 amino acids long. Germline CDR1 MNHEY, CDR2 SVGAGI. Trimming at V came to 5 bases and at J to 10 bases, leaving 6 bases not matched to a gene. The CDR3 sequence is CASSRDRVPSPLHF. In DNA, the CDR3 is TGTGCCAGCAGTCGGGACAGGGTGCCATCACCCCTCCACTTT.

The CDR3 spells CASSVTGNSPLHF. As DNA, the CDR3 is TGTGCCAGCAGCGTAACAGGGAATTCACCCCTCCACTTT. V is TRBV9 and J is TRBJ1-6; maybe TRBD1 (6 bases). The V and J ends lost 1 base and 7 bases respectively, with 6 bases between them. The germline V gene encodes CDR1 SGDLS and CDR2 YYNGEE. The CDR3 has 13 amino acids.

By share, this clone counts as medium-sized (0.01 to 0.1%). The V call is TRBV6-5, the J call TRBJ2-1; D could derive from TRBD1 or TRBD2 (6 bases each). Trimming left V 7 bases short and J 6 bases short, with 13 bases between. The length of the CDR3 is 13 residues. Looked up from germline, CDR1 is MNHEY and CDR2 is SVGAGI. CDR3 DNA: TGTGCCAGCACTAGAGGAGGGGGCAATGAGCAGTTCTTC. Translated: CASTRGGGNEQFF.

The CDR3 DNA reads TGCGCCAGCAGCCGGACTAGCGGGAGTTTCAATGAGCAGTTCTTC. Translation gives CASSRTSGSFNEQFF. The J gene is TRBJ2-1, the V gene TRBV5-1, with 13 bases that match TRBD2. The J segment lost 6 bases and the V segment lost 4 bases, leaving 4 bases of the junction unmatched. CDR1 is SGHRS and CDR2 is YFSETQ in the germline V gene. The CDR3 is 15 amino acids.

The rearrangement uses TRBV29-1 and TRBJ1-2, with D tentatively TRBD1 (6 bases). Trimming left V 6 bases short and J 4 bases short, with 24 bases between. The length of the CDR3 is 16 residues. Germline V gives CDR1 SQVTM, CDR2 ANQGSEA. The CDR3 nucleotides read TGCAGCGTCAAGTCCCCCTTGACAGGAACCCTCTATGGCTACACCTTC. It codes for CSVKSPLTGTLYGYTF.

The J gene is TRBJ1-2, the V gene TRBV6-5, with D perhaps matching TRBD1 (6 bases). This CDR3 region has 13 residues. Germline assignment: CDR1 MNHEY and CDR2 SVGAGI. Between the trimmed V and J ends, which lost 6 bases and 6 bases, there was a span of 14 bases. DNA for the CDR3: TGTGCCAGCAGCAGATCAGGGGTGGATGGCTACACCTTC. Translated: CASSRSGVDGYTF.

The chain combines TRBV5-1 with TRBJ1-2; 7 nucleotides match TRBD1. V lost 0 bases to trimming and J lost 2 bases; unmatched junction nucleotides: 4. The CDR3 sequence is 15 residues long. Germline V CDR1 and CDR2: SGHRS, YFSETQ. In nucleotides, the CDR3 is TGCGCCAGCAGCTTGGGTCCACAGGGGAACTATGGCTACACCTTC. It translates to CASSLGPQGNYGYTF.

CDR3 sequence (DNA): TGTGCCAGCAGCAAAGGACAGGGGGGAAACACCATATATTTT. This encodes CASSKGQGGNTIYF. The V and J genes are TRBV6-5 and TRBJ1-3; TRBD1 aligns across 9 bases. The trim removed 6 bases at V and 4 bases at J, leaving 4 bases unmatched. This CDR3 region has 14 residues. Germline V CDR1 and CDR2: MNHEY, SVGAGI.

This chain uses TRBV11-3 with TRBJ1-2, with D possibly matching TRBD1 (5 bases). In germline, CDR1 is SGHNT, CDR2 YENEEA. The CDR3 has 11 amino acids. V gave up 8 bases and J gave up 8 bases, with 12 bases separating them. DNA of the CDR3: TGTGCCAGCGGTCCGGGGGGAGGCTACACCTTC. Translating it yields CASGPGGGYTF.

This chain uses TRBV7-6 with TRBJ2-1, with unresolved D. CDR1 and CDR2 from the germline V gene are SGHVS and FNYEAQ. V lost 5 bases and J lost 15, with 11 bases in between. The CDR3 covers 10 residues. CDR3 sequence reads: CASSTRPRFF. The CDR3 bases are TGTGCCAGCAGCACTCGACCGCGGTTCTTC.

This chain joins TRBV30 and TRBJ2-5, with D maybe TRBD2 (6 bases). Trimming cost V 5 bases and J 7 bases, with 17 bases left between them. In germline, CDR1 is GTSNPN, CDR2 SVGIG (reference sequence). CDR3 length: 13 amino acids. The CDR3 nucleotides are TGTGCCTGGGGGGGGACTGTCCGGAGGACCCAGTACTTC. Amino acid sequence: CAWGGTVRRTQYF.

This clone appeared once. The chain combines TRBV10-3 with TRBJ1-1; D unresolved. V lost 5 bases and J lost 3, with 10 bases in between. CDR1 and CDR2 (germline): ENHRY, SYGVKD. The CDR3 spans 13 residues. The CDR3 loop is CAISLGSDTEAFF. The CDR3 bases are TGTGCCATCAGTTTAGGCTCTGACACTGAAGCTTTCTTT.

V is TRBV6-6 and J is TRBJ1-2; a possible D gene is TRBD1 (5 bases). Germline assignment: CDR1 MNHNY and CDR2 SVGAGI (reference sequence). Trimming took 5 bases from V and 7 from J, leaving 17 bases between them. CDR3 size: 14 residues. The DNA for the CDR3 is TGTGCCAGCAGTACCACAGGTGGGGGTTCTGGCTACACCTTC. The encoded protein is CASSTTGGGSGYTF.

The sample holds a few counts of this clone. The rearrangement links TRBV19 to TRBJ2-5; D may be TRBD2 (6 bases). Looked up from germline, CDR1 is LNHDA and CDR2 is SQIVND (reference sequence). Trimming left V 5 bases short and J 5 bases short, with 12 bases between. The CDR3 runs to 13 residues. Written as DNA, the CDR3 is TGTGCCAGTAGTGCCCGACTAGAGGAGACCCAGTACTTC. Protein sequence: CASSARLEETQYF.

The chain employs TRBV11-3 and TRBJ1-1, with D possibly matching TRBD1 (5 bases). V gave up 5 bases and J gave up 4 bases, with 17 bases separating them. In germline, CDR1 is SGHNT, CDR2 YENEEA. This CDR3 is built from 15 residues. The CDR3 region is CASSLEWGVGTEAFF. DNA for the CDR3: TGTGCCAGCAGCCTGGAGTGGGGGGTCGGCACTGAAGCTTTCTTT. The complete variable domain, with remaining parts taken from reference TRBV11-3 and TRBJ1-1, reads EAGVVQSPRYKIIEKKQPVAFWCNPISGHNTLYWYLQNLGQGPELLIRYENEEAVDDSQLPKDRFSAERLKGVDSTLKIQPAELGDSAVYLCASSLEWGVGTEAFFGQGTRLTVV.

J is TRBJ2-1 and V is TRBV11-2; possible D gene TRBD1, 5 bases. The CDR3 contains 19 residues. Trimming removed 3 bases at V and 2 bases at J, with 23 bases between. CDR1 is SGHAT, CDR2 FQNNGV, per germline. CDR3 in DNA: TGTGCCAGCAGCTTTCCGCCCGGACGTGGGGCAGTCACCTACAATGAGCAGTTCTTC. Its protein product is CASSFPPGRGAVTYNEQFF. The complete variable domain, with remaining parts taken from reference TRBV11-2 and TRBJ2-1, reads EAGVAQSPRYKIIEKRQSVAFWCNPISGHATLYWYQQILGQGPKLLIQFQNNGVVDDSQLPKDRFSAERLKGVDSTLKIQPAKLEDSAVYLCASSFPPGRGAVTYNEQFFGPGTRLTVL.

In DNA, the CDR3 is TGCAGCGGCCTCGGTAGGGCTAGCACTGAAGCTTTCTTT. This codes for CSGLGRASTEAFF. The gene calls are TRBV29-1 and TRBJ1-1, with D hard to call. The germline V and J ends were trimmed by 7 bases and 4 bases, with 16 bases remaining between them. The CDR3 length is 13 residues. Germline lookup yields CDR1 SQVTM and CDR2 ANQGSEA.